These T cell receptor beta chains were read from a single sample in a study of T cells in Graves' hyperthyroidism and ophthalmopathy. TCRdb re-analysed the multiplex PCR reads in MiXCR, keeping a single row per CDR3 protein. The data show fewer than 450,000 distinct CDR3 sequences, about a sixth seen once. Input material: blood. These receptor sequences come from a woman aged 30 to 39 with Graves' hyperthyroidism that later progressed to Graves' ophthalmopathy. The CDR3 runs from the conserved cysteine through the conserved F or W. A D gene is named only where the DNA matches it firmly. Clone size, where shown, is once, few, many, or a class for clones that have expanded.

d_call	clone_size	j_call	v_call	cdr3_nt	cdr3_aa
TRBD2	.	TRBJ2-7	TRBV5-1	TGCGCCAGCAGCTTGGCCGGGACTAGCGGAGGCTACGAGCAGTACTTC	CASSLAGTSGGYEQYF
.	few	TRBJ2-2	TRBV6-1	TGTGCCAGCAGTCCGATAGGTGTGGGGGAGCTGTTTTTT	CASSPIGVGELFF
.	many	TRBJ2-1	TRBV5-1	TGTGCCAGCAGTTTAGGGCTTAGCTCCTACAATGAGCAGTTCTTC	CASSLGLSSYNEQFF
.	few	TRBJ2-7	TRBV6-5	TGTGCCAGCAGTTACGATGATTTCGCGCAGTACTTC	CASSYDDFAQYF
.	.	TRBJ1-1	TRBV20-1	TGCAGTGCTAGACCTGACGAGACTGAAGCTTTCTTT	CSARPDETEAFF
TRBD2	.	TRBJ2-2	TRBV3-1	TGTGCCAGCAGCCAAGACCTAGCGGGAATCGCCGGGGAGCTGTTTTTT	CASSQDLAGIAGELFF
.	.	TRBJ1-5	TRBV28	TGTGCCAGCAGAGGTGTGGGGTCATCCGATCAGCCCCAGCATTTT	CASRGVGSSDQPQHF
.	few	TRBJ2-1	TRBV28	TGTGCCAGCAGTTTATATCCGCCACTAGCTTTCTCCTACAATGAGCAGTTCTTC	CASSLYPPLAFSYNEQFF
.	few	TRBJ2-3	TRBV5-1	TGCGCCAGCAGCCTAGATTTCACAGATACGCAGTATTTT	CASSLDFTDTQYF
TRBD2	many	TRBJ2-2	TRBV12-3/TRBV12-4	TGTGCCAGCAGTTTCTTCGGGGGGGTCGATACCGGGGAGCTGTTTTTT	CASSFFGGVDTGELFF
TRBD1	.	TRBJ2-2	TRBV6-1	TGTGCCAGCAGGGCCGACAGGGGGCCGGCCGGGGAGCTGTTTTTT	CASRADRGPAGELFF